What follows is one T cell receptor (beta chain) and its context. This sample also contains other DNA sequences that code for the same CDR3. The CDR3 totals 13 residues. The ends were cut back, 0 bases at V and 4 bases at J, with 7 bases in the middle. Germline CDR1 reads SGDLS; CDR2 reads YYNGEE. The data stem from a study of blood T cell repertoires in COVID-19. Method: immunoSEQ multiplex PCR; TCRdb's copy keeps in-frame clones and lacks some. The data contain over 120,000 clones, about 86% of them singletons. This chain joins TRBV9 and TRBJ1-1, with D possibly TRBD1 on 6 matching bases. What was sequenced was peripheral blood. This receptor was identified in an older woman with acute or convalescent COVID-19. CDR3 loop: CASSVGGRTEAFF. The CDR3 nucleotides are TGTGCCAGCAGCGTAGGGGGGCGCACTGAAGCTTTCTTT.